This TCR beta chain was recovered during a study of cytomegalovirus exposure and HLA in healthy donors. In its sample, this clone was seen a few times. Its antigen is unknown. The study's findings and limits: Three of the chains that were CMV-associated were confirmed in vitro to be specific for CMV antigens.

The CDR3 loop spans 16 amino acids. The V gene's germline CDR1 is KGHSH and CDR2 LQKENI. Trimming at V came to 3 bases and at J to 8 bases, leaving 14 bases not matched to a gene. Both 60 Vbeta primers and 13 Jbeta primers went into the PCR. This table comes from immunoSEQ multiplex PCR, and its TCRdb copy is limited to in-frame clones, with some not included. The repertoire has about 60,000 clones, 65% to 85% of them found once; the top ten carry less than 3.5%. Healthy bone marrow donors made up the donor group. The sequencing input was PBMCs. The chain combines TRBV18 with TRBJ1-2, with 8 bases that match TRBD1. The receptor was isolated from a woman aged 25 to 45 in good health and CMV-seronegative. Here the CDR3 DNA reads TGTGCCAGCTCACCGCTTGAGGACAGGGCCTCTGACGGCTACACCTTC. Translation gives CASSPLEDRASDGYTF.